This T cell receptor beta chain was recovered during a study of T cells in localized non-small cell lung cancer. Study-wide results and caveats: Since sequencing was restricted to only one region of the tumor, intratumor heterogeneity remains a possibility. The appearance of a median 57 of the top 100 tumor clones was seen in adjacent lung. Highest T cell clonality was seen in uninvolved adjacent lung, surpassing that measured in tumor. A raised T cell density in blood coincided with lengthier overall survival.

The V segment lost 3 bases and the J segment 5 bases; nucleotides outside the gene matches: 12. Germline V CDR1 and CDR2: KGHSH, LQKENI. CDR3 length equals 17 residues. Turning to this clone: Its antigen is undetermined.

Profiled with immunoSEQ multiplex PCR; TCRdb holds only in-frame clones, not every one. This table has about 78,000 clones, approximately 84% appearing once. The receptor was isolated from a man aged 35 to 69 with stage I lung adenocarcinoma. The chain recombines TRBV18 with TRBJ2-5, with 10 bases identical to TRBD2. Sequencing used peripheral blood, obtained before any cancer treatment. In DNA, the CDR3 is TGTGCCAGCTCACCCCTGCTAAGCGGGAGGGCCGGTGAGACCCAGTACTTC. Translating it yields CASSPLLSGRAGETQYF.